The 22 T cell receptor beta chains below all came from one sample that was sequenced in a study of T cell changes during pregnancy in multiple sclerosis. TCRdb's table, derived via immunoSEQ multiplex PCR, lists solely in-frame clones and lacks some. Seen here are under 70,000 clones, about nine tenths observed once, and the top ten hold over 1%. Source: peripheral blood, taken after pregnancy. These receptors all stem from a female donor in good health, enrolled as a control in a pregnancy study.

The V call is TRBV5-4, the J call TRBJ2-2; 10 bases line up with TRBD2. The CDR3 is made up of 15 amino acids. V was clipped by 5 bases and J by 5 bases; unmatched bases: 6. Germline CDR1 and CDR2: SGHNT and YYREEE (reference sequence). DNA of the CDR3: TGTGCCAGCAGGCCAACTAGCGGGGAGACCGGGGAGCTGTTTTTT. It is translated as CASRPTSGETGELFF.

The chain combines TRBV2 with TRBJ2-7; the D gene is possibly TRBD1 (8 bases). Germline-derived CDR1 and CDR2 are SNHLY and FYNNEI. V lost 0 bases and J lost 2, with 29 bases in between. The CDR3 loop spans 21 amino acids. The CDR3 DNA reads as TGTGCCAGCAGTGAAGCTAGGACAGGGTTCTGGGGAGGGAGGGTAACCTACGAGCAGTACTTC. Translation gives CASSEARTGFWGGRVTYEQYF.

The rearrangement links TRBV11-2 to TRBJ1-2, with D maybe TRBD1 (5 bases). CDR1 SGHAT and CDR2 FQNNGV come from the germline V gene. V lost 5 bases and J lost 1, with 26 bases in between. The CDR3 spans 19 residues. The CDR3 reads CASSQYSGYRGPLNYGYTF. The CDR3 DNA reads TGTGCCAGCAGCCAATATAGCGGTTATCGGGGACCCCTTAACTATGGCTACACCTTC.

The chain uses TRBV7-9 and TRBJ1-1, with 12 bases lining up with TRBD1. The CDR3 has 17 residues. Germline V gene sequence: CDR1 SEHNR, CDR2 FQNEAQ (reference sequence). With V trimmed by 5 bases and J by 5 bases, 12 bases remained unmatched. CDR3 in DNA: TGTGCCAGCAGCCCGGCGGGACAGGGGGCGGTAGGGACTGAAGCTTTCTTT. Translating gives CASSPAGQGAVGTEAFF.

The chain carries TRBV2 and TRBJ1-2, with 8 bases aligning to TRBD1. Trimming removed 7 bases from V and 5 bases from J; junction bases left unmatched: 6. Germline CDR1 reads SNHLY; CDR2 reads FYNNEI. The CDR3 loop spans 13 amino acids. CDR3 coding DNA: TGTGCCAGCAACGAGGACAGGGCGTATGGCTACACCTTC. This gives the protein CASNEDRAYGYTF.

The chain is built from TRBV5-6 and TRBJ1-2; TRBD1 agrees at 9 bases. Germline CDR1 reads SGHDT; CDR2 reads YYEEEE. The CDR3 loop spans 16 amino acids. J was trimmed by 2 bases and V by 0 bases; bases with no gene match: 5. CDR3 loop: CASSLGGTGSNYGYTF. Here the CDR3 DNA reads TGTGCCAGCAGCTTGGGAGGGACAGGGTCGAACTATGGCTACACCTTC.

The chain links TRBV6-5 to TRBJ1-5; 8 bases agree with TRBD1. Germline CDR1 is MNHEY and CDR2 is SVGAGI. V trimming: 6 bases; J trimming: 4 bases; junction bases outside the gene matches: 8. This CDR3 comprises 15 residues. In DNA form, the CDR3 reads TGTGCCAGCAGGTTTAGACAGGGGTGGAATCAGCCCCAGCATTTT. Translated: CASRFRQGWNQPQHF.

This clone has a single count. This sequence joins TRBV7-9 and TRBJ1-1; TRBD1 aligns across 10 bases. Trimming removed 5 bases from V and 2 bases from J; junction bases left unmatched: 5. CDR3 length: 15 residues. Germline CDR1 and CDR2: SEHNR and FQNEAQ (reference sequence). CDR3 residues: CASSPGTGVNTEAFF. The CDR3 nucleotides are TGTGCCAGCAGCCCTGGGACAGGGGTCAACACTGAAGCTTTCTTT. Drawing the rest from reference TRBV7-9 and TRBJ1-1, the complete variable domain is DTGVSQNPRHKITKRGQNVTFRCDPISEHNRLYWYRQTLGQGPEFLTYFQNEAQLEKSRLLSDRFSAERPKGSFSTLEIQRTEQGDSAMYLCASSPGTGVNTEAFFGQGTRLTVV.

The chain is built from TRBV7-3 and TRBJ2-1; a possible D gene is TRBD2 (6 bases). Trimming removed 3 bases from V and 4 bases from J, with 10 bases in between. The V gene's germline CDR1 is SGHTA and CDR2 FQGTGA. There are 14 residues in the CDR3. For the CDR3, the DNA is TGTGCCAGCAGCTTGGGGGGATCATACAATGAGCAGTTCTTC. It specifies CASSLGGSYNEQFF.

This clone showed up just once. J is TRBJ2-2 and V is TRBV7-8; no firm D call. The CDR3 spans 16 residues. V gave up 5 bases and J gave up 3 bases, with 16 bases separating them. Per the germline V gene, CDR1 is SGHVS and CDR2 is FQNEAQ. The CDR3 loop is CASSPVSGLHTGELFF. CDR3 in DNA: TGTGCCAGCAGCCCCGTCTCCGGGTTACACACCGGGGAGCTGTTTTTT.

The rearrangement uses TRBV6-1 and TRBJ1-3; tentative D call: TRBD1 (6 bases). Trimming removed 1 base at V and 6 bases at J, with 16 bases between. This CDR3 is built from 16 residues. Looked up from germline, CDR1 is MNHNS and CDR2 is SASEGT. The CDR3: CASSEVFGRGINTIYF. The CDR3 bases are TGTGCCAGCAGTGAAGTTTTTGGCAGGGGAATAAACACCATATATTTT.

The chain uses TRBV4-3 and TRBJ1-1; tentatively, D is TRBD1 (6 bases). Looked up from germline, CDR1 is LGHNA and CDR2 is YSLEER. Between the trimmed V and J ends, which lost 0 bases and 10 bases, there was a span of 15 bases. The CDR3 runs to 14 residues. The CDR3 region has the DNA TGCGCCAGCAGCCAAGAAGTGGGACAAATAAGAGCTTTCTTT. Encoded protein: CASSQEVGQIRAFF.

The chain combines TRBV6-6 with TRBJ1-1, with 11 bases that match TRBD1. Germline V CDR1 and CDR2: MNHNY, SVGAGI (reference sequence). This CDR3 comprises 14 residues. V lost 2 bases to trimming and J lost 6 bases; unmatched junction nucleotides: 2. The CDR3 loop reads CASSYRDRGSEAFF. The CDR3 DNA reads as TGTGCCAGCAGTTACAGGGACAGGGGGTCTGAAGCTTTCTTT.

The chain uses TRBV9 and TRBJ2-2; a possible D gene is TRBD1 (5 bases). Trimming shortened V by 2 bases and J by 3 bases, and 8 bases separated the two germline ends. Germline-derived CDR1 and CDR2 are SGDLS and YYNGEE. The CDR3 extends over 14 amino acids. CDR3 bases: TGTGCCAGCAGCGTTCAGGGATACACCGGGGAGCTGTTTTTT. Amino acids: CASSVQGYTGELFF.

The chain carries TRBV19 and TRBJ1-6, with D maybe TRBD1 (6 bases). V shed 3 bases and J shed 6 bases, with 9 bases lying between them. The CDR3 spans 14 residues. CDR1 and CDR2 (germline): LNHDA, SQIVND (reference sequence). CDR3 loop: CASSMVRGNSPLHF. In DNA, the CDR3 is TGTGCCAGTAGTATGGTCAGGGGTAATTCACCCCTCCACTTT.

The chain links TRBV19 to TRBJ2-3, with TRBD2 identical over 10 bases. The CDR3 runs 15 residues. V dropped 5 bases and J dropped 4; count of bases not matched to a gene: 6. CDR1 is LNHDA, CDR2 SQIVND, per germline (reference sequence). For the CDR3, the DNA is TGTGCCAGTAGTGGCGGGACTAGCGCATCAGATACGCAGTATTTT. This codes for CASSGGTSASDTQYF.

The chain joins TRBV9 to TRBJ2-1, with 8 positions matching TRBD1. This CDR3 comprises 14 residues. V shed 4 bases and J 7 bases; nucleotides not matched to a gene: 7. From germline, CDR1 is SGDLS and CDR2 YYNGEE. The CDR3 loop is CASSSRTGPNEQFF. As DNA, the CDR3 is TGTGCCAGCAGCTCTCGGACAGGGCCGAATGAGCAGTTCTTC.

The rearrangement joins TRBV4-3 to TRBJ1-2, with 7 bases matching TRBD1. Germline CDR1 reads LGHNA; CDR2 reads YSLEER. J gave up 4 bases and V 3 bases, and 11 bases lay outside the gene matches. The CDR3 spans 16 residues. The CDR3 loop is CASSHVGAGGIYGYTF. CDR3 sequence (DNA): TGCGCCAGCAGCCATGTAGGGGCAGGGGGGATCTATGGCTACACCTTC.

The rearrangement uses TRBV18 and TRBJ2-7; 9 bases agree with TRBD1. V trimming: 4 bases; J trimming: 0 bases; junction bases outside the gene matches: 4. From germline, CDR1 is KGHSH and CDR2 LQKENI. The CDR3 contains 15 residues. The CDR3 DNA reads TGTGCCAGCTCACGACAGGGGGGGAGCTCCTACGAGCAGTACTTC. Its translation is CASSRQGGSSYEQYF. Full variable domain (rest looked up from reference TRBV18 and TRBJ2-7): NAGVMQNPRHLVRRRGQEARLRCSPMKGHSHVYWYRQLPEEGLKFMVYLQKENIIDESGMPKERFSAEFPKEGPSILRIQQVVRGDSAAYFCASSRQGGSSYEQYFGPGTRLTVT.

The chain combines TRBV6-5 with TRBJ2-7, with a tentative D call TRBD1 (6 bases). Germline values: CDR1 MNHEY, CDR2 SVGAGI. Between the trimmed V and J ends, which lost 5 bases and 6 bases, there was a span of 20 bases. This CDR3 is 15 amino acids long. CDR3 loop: CASSKPGTRGAEQYF. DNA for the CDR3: TGTGCCAGCAGTAAACCCGGGACACGTGGGGCCGAGCAGTACTTC.

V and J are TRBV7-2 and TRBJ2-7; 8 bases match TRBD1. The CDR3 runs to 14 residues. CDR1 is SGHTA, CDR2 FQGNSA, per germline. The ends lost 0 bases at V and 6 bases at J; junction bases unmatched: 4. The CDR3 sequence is CASSLASDRVEQYF. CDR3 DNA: TGTGCCAGCAGCTTAGCTTCGGACAGGGTCGAGCAGTACTTC.

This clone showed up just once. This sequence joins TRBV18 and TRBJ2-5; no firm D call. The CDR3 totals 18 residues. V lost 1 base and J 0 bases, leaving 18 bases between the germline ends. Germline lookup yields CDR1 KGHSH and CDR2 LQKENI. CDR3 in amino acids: CASSPLVEKIGYQETQYF. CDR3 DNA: TGTGCCAGCTCACCACTGGTAGAGAAGATCGGGTACCAAGAGACCCAGTACTTC. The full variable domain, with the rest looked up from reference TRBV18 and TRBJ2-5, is NAGVMQNPRHLVRRRGQEARLRCSPMKGHSHVYWYRQLPEEGLKFMVYLQKENIIDESGMPKERFSAEFPKEGPSILRIQQVVRGDSAAYFCASSPLVEKIGYQETQYFGPGTRLLVL.